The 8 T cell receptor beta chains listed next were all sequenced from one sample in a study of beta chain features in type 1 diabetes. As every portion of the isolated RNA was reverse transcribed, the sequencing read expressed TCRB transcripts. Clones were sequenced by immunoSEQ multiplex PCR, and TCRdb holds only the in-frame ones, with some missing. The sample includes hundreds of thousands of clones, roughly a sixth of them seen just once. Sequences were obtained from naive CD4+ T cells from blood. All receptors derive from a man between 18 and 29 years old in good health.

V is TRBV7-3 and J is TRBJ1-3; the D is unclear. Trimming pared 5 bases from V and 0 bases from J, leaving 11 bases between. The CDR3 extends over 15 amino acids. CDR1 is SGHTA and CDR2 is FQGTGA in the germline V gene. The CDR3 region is CASSVEAHSGNTIYF. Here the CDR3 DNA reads TGTGCCAGCAGCGTTGAGGCCCACTCTGGAAACACCATATATTTT.

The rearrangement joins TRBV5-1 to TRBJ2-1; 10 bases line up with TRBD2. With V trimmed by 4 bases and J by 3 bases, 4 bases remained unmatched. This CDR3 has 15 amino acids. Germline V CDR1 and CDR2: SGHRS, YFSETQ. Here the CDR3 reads CASSLRTSGYNEQFF. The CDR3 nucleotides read TGCGCCAGCAGCCTAAGGACTAGCGGCTACAATGAGCAGTTCTTC.

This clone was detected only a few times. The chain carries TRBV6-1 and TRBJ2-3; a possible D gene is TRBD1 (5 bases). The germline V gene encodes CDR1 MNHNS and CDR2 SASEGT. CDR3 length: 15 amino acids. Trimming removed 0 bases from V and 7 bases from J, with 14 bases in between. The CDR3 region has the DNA TGTGCCAGCAGTGAAGCAGCTAGGGGTCCATATACGCAGTATTTT. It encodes CASSEAARGPYTQYF.

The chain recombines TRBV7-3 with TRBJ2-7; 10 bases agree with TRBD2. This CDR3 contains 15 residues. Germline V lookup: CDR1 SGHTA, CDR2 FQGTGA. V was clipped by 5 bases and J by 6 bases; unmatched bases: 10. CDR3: CASSPRAGGPSEQYF. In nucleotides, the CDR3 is TGTGCCAGCAGCCCCCGAGCGGGAGGGCCGAGCGAGCAGTACTTC.

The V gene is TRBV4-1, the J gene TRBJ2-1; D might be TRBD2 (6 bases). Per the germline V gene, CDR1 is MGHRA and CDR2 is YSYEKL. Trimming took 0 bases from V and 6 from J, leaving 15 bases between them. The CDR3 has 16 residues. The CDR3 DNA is TGCGCCAGCAGCCAAGATGGGACTCATTACGGCAATGAGCAGTTCTTC. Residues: CASSQDGTHYGNEQFF.

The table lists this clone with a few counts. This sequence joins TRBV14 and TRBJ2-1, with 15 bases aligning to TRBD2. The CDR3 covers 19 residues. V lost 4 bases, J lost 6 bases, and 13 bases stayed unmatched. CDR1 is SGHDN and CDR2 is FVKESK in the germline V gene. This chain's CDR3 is CASSPPVGTSGRLGNEQFF. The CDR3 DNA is TGTGCCAGCAGCCCTCCGGTCGGGACTAGCGGGAGGTTGGGCAATGAGCAGTTCTTC.

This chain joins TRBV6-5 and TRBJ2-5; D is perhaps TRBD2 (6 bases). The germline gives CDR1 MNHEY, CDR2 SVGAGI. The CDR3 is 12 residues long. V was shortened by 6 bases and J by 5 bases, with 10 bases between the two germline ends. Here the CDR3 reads CASRLGRETQYF. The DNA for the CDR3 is TGTGCCAGCAGACTAGGGAGGGAGACCCAGTACTTC.

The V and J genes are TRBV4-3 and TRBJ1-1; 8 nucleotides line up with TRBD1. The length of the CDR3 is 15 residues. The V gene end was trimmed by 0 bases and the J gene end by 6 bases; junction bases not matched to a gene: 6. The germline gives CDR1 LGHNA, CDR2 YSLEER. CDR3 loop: CASSQERDRYSEAFF. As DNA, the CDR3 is TGCGCCAGCAGCCAAGAACGGGACAGGTATTCTGAAGCTTTCTTT.